Below, 18 T cell receptor beta chains from the same sample are listed, as sequenced in a study of regulatory T cells in long-lasting Graves disease. iRepertoire HTBI primers and Arm-PCR of CDR3 regions built TCR beta libraries. TCRdb used MiXCR to reprocess the multiplex PCR reads, holding one entry per CDR3 protein. The sample lists a few hundred thousand distinct CDR3 sequences; less than 15% were seen once. Documented time point: newly diagnosed GD, antithyroid drugs for less than 3 months. RNA isolated from PBMCs was used to make the TCR library. The sample was also linked to a second study, of T cells in Graves' hyperthyroidism and ophthalmopathy.

Source: peripheral blood mononuclear cells (PBMCs), taken at new diagnosis, from a patient treated with antithyroid drugs. The receptors stem from a woman between 50 and 59 years old with Graves disease.

V is TRBV5-1 and J is TRBJ2-4, with no clear D. The CDR3 has 15 amino acids. Trimming left V 0 bases short and J 5 bases short, with 12 bases between. Germline CDR1 SGHRS, CDR2 YFSETQ. This chain's CDR3 is CASSLDPESENIQYF. The CDR3 DNA reads as TGCGCCAGCAGCTTGGATCCGGAGTCGGAAAACATTCAGTACTTC.

This clonotype was counted at least ten times. This chain links TRBV27 with TRBJ2-7, with TRBD1 matching over 8 bases. CDR3 length equals 13 residues. Germline loops: CDR1 MNHEY, CDR2 SMNVEV (reference sequence). Trimming at V came to 10 bases and at J to 6 bases, leaving 11 bases not matched to a gene. The CDR3 coding sequence is TGTGCCACCAGGGGACAGGAACTACCCGAGCAGTACTTC. This translates into CATRGQELPEQYF.

Ten or more counts support this clonotype. The V call is TRBV7-2, the J call TRBJ1-2; 8 bases map to TRBD1. With V trimmed by 5 bases and J by 2 bases, 13 bases remained unmatched. Germline CDR1 SGHTA, CDR2 FQGNSA. This CDR3 contains 17 residues. The CDR3 sequence is CASSPRVGQGVNYGYTF. The CDR3 DNA reads TGTGCCAGCAGCCCTAGGGTCGGACAGGGCGTAAACTATGGCTACACCTTC.

This chain links TRBV5-1 with TRBJ1-4, with TRBD1 identical over 11 bases. The germline CDR1 and CDR2 sequences are SGHRS and YFSETQ. The CDR3 has 15 residues. With V trimmed by 4 bases and J by 6 bases, 5 bases remained unmatched. The CDR3 protein is CASSAWTGGDEKLFF. CDR3 coding DNA: TGCGCCAGCAGCGCCTGGACAGGGGGCGATGAAAAACTGTTTTTT.

The table lists this clonotype with many counts. The chain carries TRBV28 and TRBJ1-1; 9 nucleotides line up with TRBD1. Germline V gene data show CDR1 as MDHEN and CDR2 as SYDVKM. Unmatched junction bases numbered 2, after V lost 2 bases and J lost 4 bases. The CDR3 runs to 14 residues. This CDR3 reads CASSLETGGTEAFF. CDR3 coding DNA: TGTGCCAGCAGTTTAGAGACAGGGGGCACTGAAGCTTTCTTT.

The chain links TRBV28 to TRBJ2-1, with a tentative D call TRBD1 (6 bases). The J call may be mistaken, given a closer DNA end match to TRBJ2-5. Germline V gene sequence: CDR1 MDHEN, CDR2 SYDVKM. This CDR3 spans 13 amino acids. CDR3 DNA: TGTGCCAGCAGCCCGGACAGTTGGGGGACCCAGTACTTC. Residues: CASSPDSWGTQYF.

The gene calls are TRBV27 and TRBJ2-5; D is unclear. The germline gives CDR1 MNHEY, CDR2 SMNVEV (reference sequence). CDR3 length: 14 amino acids. V lost 6 bases and J 3 bases, leaving 14 bases between the germline ends. DNA of the CDR3: TGTGCCAGCAGCGGTAGTCCTACTGAAGAGACCCAGTACTTC. Its translation is CASSGSPTEETQYF.

This clonotype was counted many times. The chain uses TRBV5-6 and TRBJ2-3; 9 nucleotides line up with TRBD2. Germline V CDR1 and CDR2: SGHDT, YYEEEE. CDR3 size: 14 residues. V was pared by 4 bases and J by 1 base, with 1 base of the junction left unmatched. CDR3 in amino acids: CASSRTSGTDTQYF. In DNA, the CDR3 is TGTGCCAGCAGCAGGACTAGCGGCACAGATACGCAGTATTTT.

This clonotype was recorded many times. The chain has TRBV7-9 and TRBJ2-7; D unclear. V shed 5 bases and J shed 7 bases, with 9 bases lying between them. Per germline, CDR1 SEHNR and CDR2 FQNEAQ (reference sequence). This CDR3 is 11 amino acids long. The CDR3 nucleotides are TGTGCCAGCAGCCCAGCGTGGGAGCAGTACTTC. Protein sequence: CASSPAWEQYF.

This clonotype was seen a few times. The rearrangement links TRBV5-1 to TRBJ2-3; D remains ambiguous. The CDR3 is 16 amino acids. Germline V gene lookup returns CDR1 SGHRS and CDR2 YFSETQ. Deletions cut 0 bases from V and 0 bases from J, with 11 bases between. CDR3: CASSLGRKTSTDTQYF. The CDR3, as DNA: TGCGCCAGCAGCTTGGGCAGGAAGACTAGCACAGATACGCAGTATTTT.

This clonotype was seen many times. V and J are TRBV7-8 and TRBJ2-7; TRBD2 matches 10 bases. Trimming cost V 2 bases and J 3 bases; bases outside gene matches: 4. The CDR3 loop spans 15 amino acids. The germline gives CDR1 SGHVS, CDR2 FQNEAQ. For the CDR3, the DNA is TGTGCCAGCAGCTTATTCGGGACTAGCGACTACGAGCAGTACTTC. It is translated as CASSLFGTSDYEQYF.

This clonotype was found many times. The V call is TRBV7-9, the J call TRBJ2-1, with D possibly TRBD1 on 7 matching bases. Deletions cut 1 base from V and 3 bases from J, with 10 bases between. CDR1 and CDR2 (germline): SEHNR, FQNEAQ (reference sequence). The CDR3 consists of 15 residues. The CDR3 DNA sequence: TGTGCCAGCAGCTTAGGGCGGGACAGCTACAATGAGCAGTTCTTC. It encodes CASSLGRDSYNEQFF.

This clonotype was found many times. The chain employs TRBV28 and TRBJ2-3; possible D gene TRBD1, 5 bases. The V end was cut by 2 bases, the J end by 3 bases, with 12 bases between. The germline gives CDR1 MDHEN, CDR2 SYDVKM. The CDR3 has 15 amino acids. CDR3: CASSLPQGSTDTQYF. The CDR3 nucleotides read TGTGCCAGCAGTTTACCCCAGGGTTCGACAGATACGCAGTATTTT.

The chain links TRBV12-5 to TRBJ2-3, with TRBD1 matching 8 bases. The ends lost 1 base at V and 6 bases at J; junction bases unmatched: 6. Germline CDR1 reads LGHNT; CDR2 reads FRNRAP. This CDR3 spans 15 amino acids. For the CDR3, the DNA is TGTGCTAGTGGTTTGGGGACAGGGTCTTACGATACGCAGTATTTT. This sequence encodes CASGLGTGSYDTQYF. The full variable domain, in which reference TRBV12-5 and TRBJ2-3 provide the parts outside the CDR3, is DARVTQTPRHKVTEMGQEVTMRCQPILGHNTVFWYRQTMMQGLELLAYFRNRAPLDDSGMPKDRFSAEMPDATLATLKIQPSEPRDSAVYFCASGLGTGSYDTQYFGPGTRLTVL.

This clonotype was counted many times. This chain joins TRBV7-9 and TRBJ2-7; 9 bases line up with TRBD1. There are 15 residues in the CDR3. Per germline, CDR1 SEHNR and CDR2 FQNEAQ (reference sequence). The V segment lost 5 bases and the J segment 4 bases; nucleotides outside the gene matches: 9. The CDR3 region is CASSLLRDRAYEQYF. The CDR3 DNA is TGTGCCAGCAGCCTCCTCCGGGACAGGGCTTACGAGCAGTACTTC.

The rearrangement links TRBV9 to TRBJ1-1; D gene ambiguous. CDR1 and CDR2 from the germline V gene are SGDLS and YYNGEE. There are 14 residues in the CDR3. V was clipped by 0 bases and J by 4 bases, with 10 bases between them. The CDR3 reads CASSVGTRGTEAFF. The CDR3 DNA reads as TGTGCCAGCAGCGTAGGGACTCGTGGCACTGAAGCTTTCTTT. Drawing the rest from reference TRBV9 and TRBJ1-1, the complete variable domain is DSGVTQTPKHLITATGQRVTLRCSPRSGDLSVYWYQQSLDQGLQFLIQYYNGEERAKGNILERFSAQQFPDLHSELNLSSLELGDSALYFCASSVGTRGTEAFFGQGTRLTVV.

The chain has TRBV7-2 and TRBJ2-7, with D possibly being TRBD2 (6 bases). CDR1 is SGHTA, CDR2 FQGNSA, per germline. Trimming cost V 2 bases and J 7 bases, with 15 bases left between them. The CDR3 extends over 14 amino acids. CDR3 coding DNA: TGTGCCAGCAGCTTAAACTCATGGGCGGGAGAGCAGTACTTC. This translates into CASSLNSWAGEQYF. Complete variable domain (other parts from reference TRBV7-2 and TRBJ2-7): GAGVSQSPSNKVTEKGKDVELRCDPISGHTALYWYRQSLGQGLEFLIYFQGNSAPDKSGLPSDRFSAERTGGSVSTLTIQRTQQEDSAVYLCASSLNSWAGEQYFGPGTRLTVT.

Many counts were recorded for this clonotype. V gene TRBV28 combines with J gene TRBJ1-4; D is ambiguous. V was trimmed by 1 base and J by 0 bases, leaving 3 bases between them. The V gene's germline CDR1 is MDHEN and CDR2 SYDVKM. The CDR3 sequence is 14 residues long. DNA of the CDR3: TGTGCCAGCAGTTTATTGGCAACTAATGAAAAACTGTTTTTT. It codes for CASSLLATNEKLFF.